Presented here are 17 T cell receptor beta chains from one specimen sequenced in a study of OX40 agonist ivuxolimab in advanced cancers. The protocol was immunoSEQ multiplex PCR, while the TCRdb copy is restricted to in-frame clones and leaves out a portion. The table includes 90,000 or so clones, around nine tenths detected once. The source was CD4+ or CD8+ T cells sorted from blood, collected in a trial of the OX40 agonist ivuxolimab. These receptors were collected from an adult with an advanced solid tumor such as melanoma, head and neck, liver or kidney cancer.

The gene calls are TRBV7-7 and TRBJ2-1; TRBD1 matches 8 bases. Unmatched junction bases numbered 5, after V lost 5 bases and J lost 2 bases. The CDR3 contains 15 residues. Germline assignment: CDR1 SSHAT and CDR2 FNYEAQ (reference sequence). CDR3 in amino acids: CASSTGTGAYNEQFF. CDR3 nucleotides: TGTGCCAGCAGCACCGGGACAGGAGCCTACAATGAGCAGTTCTTC.

CDR3 residues: CASSLAALAATNEQFF. The CDR3 nucleotides read TGCGCCAGCAGCTTGGCCGCACTAGCGGCTACAAATGAGCAGTTCTTC. The V and J genes are TRBV5-1 and TRBJ2-1; 8 bases are shared with TRBD2. CDR3 length: 16 residues. Germline CDR1 SGHRS, CDR2 YFSETQ. With 0 bases clipped from V and 7 bases from J, the junction kept 9 bases outside the gene matches.

Only one count was recorded for this clone. V gene TRBV15 combines with J gene TRBJ2-3; 8 bases align to TRBD2. CDR3 size: 16 residues. Trimming cost V 0 bases and J 4 bases; bases outside gene matches: 6. The V gene's germline CDR1 is LNHNV and CDR2 YYDKDF (reference sequence). In DNA form, the CDR3 reads TGTGCCACCAGCAGAGATAGTAGCGGGGCTGCAGATACGCAGTATTTT. Translated, it gives CATSRDSSGAADTQYF.

The V call is TRBV5-1, the J call TRBJ1-2; tentative D call: TRBD1 (5 bases). CDR1 is SGHRS and CDR2 is YFSETQ in the germline V gene. Trimming took 0 bases from V and 3 from J, leaving 15 bases between them. The CDR3 is 16 amino acids. DNA of the CDR3: TGCGCCAGCAGCTTGGAGTTATCAGGGTTTGACTATGGCTACACCTTC. This sequence encodes CASSLELSGFDYGYTF.

The chain carries TRBV6-5 and TRBJ1-3; D is unresolved. CDR1 and CDR2 from the germline V gene are MNHEY and SVGAGI. CDR3 length: 14 amino acids. Trimming shortened V by 1 base and J by 6 bases, and 10 bases separated the two germline ends. The CDR3 DNA reads TGTGCCAGCAGTTACTTCGGGGTCCAAAACACCATATATTTT. It yields the protein CASSYFGVQNTIYF.

This chain links TRBV19 with TRBJ2-6; perhaps TRBD1 as D (5 bases). CDR1 LNHDA and CDR2 SQIVND come from the germline V gene (reference sequence). V gave up 9 bases and J gave up 0 bases, with 15 bases separating them. The CDR3 contains 16 residues. This CDR3 is CASKDIESSGANVLTF. CDR3 DNA sequence: TGTGCCAGCAAGGACATCGAGTCCTCTGGGGCCAACGTCCTGACTTTC.

CDR3 sequence reads: CASSLYLNYGYTF. The CDR3 coding sequence is TGTGCCAGCAGCTTATACCTTAACTATGGCTACACCTTC. The chain uses TRBV7-8 and TRBJ1-2; the D is unclear. The CDR3 has 13 residues. Trimming pared 2 bases from V and 1 base from J, leaving 5 bases between. CDR1 is SGHVS and CDR2 is FQNEAQ in the germline V gene. Full variable domain (rest looked up from reference TRBV7-8 and TRBJ1-2): GAGVSQSPRYKVAKRGQDVALRCDPISGHVSLFWYQQALGQGPEFLTYFQNEAQLDKSGLPSDRFFAERPEGSVSTLKIQRTQQEDSAVYLCASSLYLNYGYTFGSGTRLTVV.

Note on this clone: The junction shows a germline mismatch at one end, possibly a read error. The chain recombines TRBV6-6 with TRBJ2-5, with D maybe TRBD1 (7 bases). Germline lookup yields CDR1 MNHNY and CDR2 SVGAGI (reference sequence). This CDR3 is built from 15 residues. The chain's CDR3 is CASTPNRGGQEAQYF. CDR3 in DNA: TGTGCCAGCACTCCCAACAGGGGAGGCCAAGAGGCCCAGTACTTC.

This clone was picked up one time. The chain recombines TRBV7-9 with TRBJ2-7; D possibly uses TRBD1 or TRBD2 (5 bases each). CDR1 and CDR2 (germline): SEHNR, FQNEAQ (reference sequence). Trimming took 1 base from V and 9 from J, leaving 13 bases between them. There are 13 residues in the CDR3. Here the CDR3 DNA reads TGTGCCAGCAGCTTAGTCTCCGAGGGGCGGCAGTACTTC. Its protein is CASSLVSEGRQYF.

This clone has just one count. This CDR3 reads CASSVTPGGGAGNTIYF. The DNA of the CDR3 is TGTGCCAGCAGTGTAACCCCCGGTGGTGGGGCTGGAAACACCATATATTTT. This chain connects TRBV6-1 to TRBJ1-3, with D hard to call. The V end was cut by 4 bases, the J end by 2 bases, with 18 bases between. Germline V lookup: CDR1 MNHNS, CDR2 SASEGT. CDR3 length: 17 amino acids.

This chain uses TRBV7-3 with TRBJ2-7; TRBD1 matches 7 bases. Germline V CDR1 and CDR2: SGHTA, FQGTGA. Trimming took 5 bases from V and 2 from J; bases not matched to a gene: 6. The CDR3 has 14 residues. CDR3 DNA: TGTGCCAGCAGCCCGAACAGGGGAACCTACGAGCAGTACTTC. Translating gives CASSPNRGTYEQYF.

This chain uses TRBV2 with TRBJ2-7, with D hard to call. V shed 6 bases and J shed 0 bases, with 12 bases lying between them. This CDR3 contains 14 residues. Looked up from germline, CDR1 is SNHLY and CDR2 is FYNNEI. DNA of the CDR3: TGTGCCAGCAGCTCAGGTCGTAACTCCTACGAGCAGTACTTC. Translation gives CASSSGRNSYEQYF. Full variable domain (outside the CDR3, taken from reference TRBV2 and TRBJ2-7): EPEVTQTPSHQVTQMGQEVILRCVPISNHLYFYWYRQILGQKVEFLVSFYNNEISEKSEIFDDQFSVERPDGSNFTLKIRSTKLEDSAMYFCASSSGRNSYEQYFGPGTRLTVT.

The chain has TRBV5-1 and TRBJ2-7; perhaps D is TRBD1 or TRBD2 (5 bases each). This CDR3 is built from 15 residues. Germline CDR1 and CDR2: SGHRS and YFSETQ. V was cut by 2 bases and J by 0 bases, with 12 bases left in between. The CDR3 loop reads CASSFPGRSSYEQYF. As DNA, the CDR3 is TGCGCCAGCAGCTTCCCGGGACGGAGCTCCTACGAGCAGTACTTC.

This chain connects TRBV5-4 to TRBJ1-2; D might be TRBD1 (5 bases). The CDR3 length is 14 residues. V dropped 0 bases and J dropped 1 base, with 7 bases sitting between them. Germline CDR1 and CDR2: SGHNT and YYREEE (reference sequence). For the CDR3, the DNA is TGTGCCAGCAGCTTGGCGGGGCTTAACTATGGCTACACCTTC. This translates into CASSLAGLNYGYTF.

The chain combines TRBV18 with TRBJ1-4; D gene unclear. Trimming took off 1 base at V and 8 bases at J, with 5 bases between the two ends. Germline CDR1 reads KGHSH; CDR2 reads LQKENI. CDR3 length: 12 amino acids. The DNA of the CDR3 is TGTGCCAGCTCACCACGAAAAGAAAAACTGTTTTTT. This translates into CASSPRKEKLFF.

This clone was recorded a few times. The gene calls are TRBV5-1 and TRBJ1-5, with 8 bases matching TRBD1. V was clipped by 4 bases and J by 2 bases; unmatched bases: 5. This CDR3 is 15 amino acids long. Germline V gene sequence: CDR1 SGHRS, CDR2 YFSETQ. The CDR3 bases are TGCGCCAGCAGCCCGACAGGGGTGGGCAATCAGCCCCAGCATTTT. This gives the protein CASSPTGVGNQPQHF.

The genes are TRBV13 and TRBJ2-3; D possibly corresponds to TRBD1 (5 bases). The CDR3 totals 16 residues. CDR1 is PRHDT, CDR2 FYEKMQ, per germline (reference sequence). The V gene lost 5 bases and the J gene lost 2 bases, with 17 bases spanning the gap. CDR3 loop: CASSALTDFVTDTQYF. DNA of the CDR3: TGTGCCAGCAGCGCACTGACAGACTTCGTCACAGATACGCAGTATTTT.